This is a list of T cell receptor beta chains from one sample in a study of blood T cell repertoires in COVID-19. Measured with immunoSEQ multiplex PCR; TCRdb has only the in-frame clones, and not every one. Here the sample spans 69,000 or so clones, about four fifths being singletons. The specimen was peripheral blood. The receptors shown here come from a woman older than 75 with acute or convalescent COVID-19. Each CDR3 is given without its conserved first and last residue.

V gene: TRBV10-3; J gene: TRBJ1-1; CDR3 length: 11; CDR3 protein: AISVGSNTEAF
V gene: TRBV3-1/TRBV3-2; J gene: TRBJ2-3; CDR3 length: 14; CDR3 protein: ASTSAGVGLEGTQY
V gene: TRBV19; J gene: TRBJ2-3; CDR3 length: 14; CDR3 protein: ASSIGPGLLTDTQY
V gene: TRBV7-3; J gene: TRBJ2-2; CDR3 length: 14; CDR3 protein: ASSLVSGGNTGELF
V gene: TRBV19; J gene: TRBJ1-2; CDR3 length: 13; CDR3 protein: ASRQGAGRYYGYT
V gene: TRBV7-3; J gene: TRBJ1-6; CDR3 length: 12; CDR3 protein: ASSLRQGAGPLH
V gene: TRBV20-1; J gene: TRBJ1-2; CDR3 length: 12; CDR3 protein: SASNRGVGYGYT
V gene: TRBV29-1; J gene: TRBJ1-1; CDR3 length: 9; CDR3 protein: GTDRGTEAF
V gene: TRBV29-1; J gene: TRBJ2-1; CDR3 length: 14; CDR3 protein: SVIYRDSQPYNEQF
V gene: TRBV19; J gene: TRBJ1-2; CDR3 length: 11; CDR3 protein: ASSPTASYGYT
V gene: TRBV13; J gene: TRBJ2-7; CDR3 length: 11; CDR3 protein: ASSLAGYHEQY
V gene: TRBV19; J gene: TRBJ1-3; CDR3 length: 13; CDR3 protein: AAQTGSFSGNTIY
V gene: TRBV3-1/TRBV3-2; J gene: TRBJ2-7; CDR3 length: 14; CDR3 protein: ASSQPGTGPSYEQY
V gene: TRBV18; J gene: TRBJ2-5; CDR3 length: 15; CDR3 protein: ASSPISGTSGTATQY
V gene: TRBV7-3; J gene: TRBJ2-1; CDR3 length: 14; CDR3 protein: ASSQYNRGPSGEQF
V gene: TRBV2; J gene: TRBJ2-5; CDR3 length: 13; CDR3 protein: ASSSDRDTKETQY